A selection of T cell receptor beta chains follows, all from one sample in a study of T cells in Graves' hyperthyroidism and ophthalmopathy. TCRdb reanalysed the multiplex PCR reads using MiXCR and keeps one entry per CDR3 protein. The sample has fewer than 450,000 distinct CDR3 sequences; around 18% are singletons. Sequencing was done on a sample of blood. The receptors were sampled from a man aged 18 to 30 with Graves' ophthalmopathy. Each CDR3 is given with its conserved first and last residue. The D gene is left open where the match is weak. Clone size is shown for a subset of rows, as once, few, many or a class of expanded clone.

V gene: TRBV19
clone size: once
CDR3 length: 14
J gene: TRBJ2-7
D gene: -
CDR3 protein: CASSIGTPPHEQYF
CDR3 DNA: TGTGCCAGTAGCATCGGGACGCCTCCCCACGAGCAGTACTTC

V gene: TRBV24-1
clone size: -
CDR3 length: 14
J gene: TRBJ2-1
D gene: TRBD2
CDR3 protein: CATSDNLDSGEQFF
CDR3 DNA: TGTGCCACCAGTGATAATTTGGATAGCGGGGAGCAGTTCTTC

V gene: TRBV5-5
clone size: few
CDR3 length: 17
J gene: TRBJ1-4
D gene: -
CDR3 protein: CASSFQTEGTASSPGFF
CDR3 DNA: TGTGCCAGCAGCTTCCAAACGGAGGGGACGGCTTCTTCCCCGGGGTTTTTT

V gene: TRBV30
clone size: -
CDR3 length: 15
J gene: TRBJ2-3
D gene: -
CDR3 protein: CAWITTTTQGDTQYF
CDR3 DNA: TGTGCCTGGATTACCACGACAACTCAGGGAGATACGCAGTATTTT

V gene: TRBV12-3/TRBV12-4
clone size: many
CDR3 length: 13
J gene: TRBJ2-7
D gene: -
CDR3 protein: CASTQGPVYEQYF
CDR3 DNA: TGTGCCAGCACCCAGGGCCCCGTTTACGAGCAGTACTTC

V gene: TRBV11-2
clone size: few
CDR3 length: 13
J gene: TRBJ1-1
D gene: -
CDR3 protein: CASSLQGIAEAFF
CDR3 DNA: TGTGCCAGCAGCCTCCAGGGTATCGCTGAAGCTTTCTTT

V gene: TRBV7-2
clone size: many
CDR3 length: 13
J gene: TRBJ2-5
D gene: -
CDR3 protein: CASRGPSQETQYF
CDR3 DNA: TGTGCCAGCAGAGGGCCCTCCCAAGAGACCCAGTACTTC

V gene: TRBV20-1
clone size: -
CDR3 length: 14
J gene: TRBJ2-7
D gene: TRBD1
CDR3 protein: CSGSRDRGLYEQYF
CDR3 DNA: TGCAGTGGCTCTCGGGACAGGGGGCTCTACGAGCAGTACTTC

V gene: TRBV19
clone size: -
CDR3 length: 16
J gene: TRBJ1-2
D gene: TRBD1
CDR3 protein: CASSVLPGQGLYGYTF
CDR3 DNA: TGTGCCAGTAGTGTCCTACCGGGACAGGGGCTCTATGGCTACACCTTC

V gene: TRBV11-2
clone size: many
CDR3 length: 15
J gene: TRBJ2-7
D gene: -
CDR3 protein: CASRGLNRTLNEQYF
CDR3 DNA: TGTGCCAGCAGGGGTCTTAACAGGACTTTAAACGAGCAGTACTTC

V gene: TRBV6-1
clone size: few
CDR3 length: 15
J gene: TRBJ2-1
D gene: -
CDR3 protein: CASTHRDPRGNEQFF
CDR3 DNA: TGTGCCAGCACTCACCGGGACCCTCGGGGGAATGAGCAGTTCTTC

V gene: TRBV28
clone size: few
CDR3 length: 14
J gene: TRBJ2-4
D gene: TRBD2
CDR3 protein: CASSSGTSVNIQYF
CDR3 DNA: TGTGCCAGCAGTTCCGGGACTAGCGTAAACATTCAGTACTTC

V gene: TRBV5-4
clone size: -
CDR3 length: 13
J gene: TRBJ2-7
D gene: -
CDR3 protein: CASSTSTANEQYF
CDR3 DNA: TGTGCCAGCAGCACCTCGACAGCGAACGAGCAGTACTTC

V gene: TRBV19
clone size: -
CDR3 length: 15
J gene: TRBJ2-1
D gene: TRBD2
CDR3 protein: CASRLVAGAYNEQFF
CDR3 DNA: TGTGCCAGTAGACTGGTAGCGGGGGCATACAATGAGCAGTTCTTC

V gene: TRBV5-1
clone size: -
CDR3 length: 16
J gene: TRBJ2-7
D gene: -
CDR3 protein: CASSLGRGFASYEQYF
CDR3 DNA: TGCGCCAGCAGCTTGGGCAGGGGTTTTGCCTCCTACGAGCAGTACTTC

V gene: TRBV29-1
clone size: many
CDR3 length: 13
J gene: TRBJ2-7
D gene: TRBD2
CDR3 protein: CSVRRTSQYEQYF
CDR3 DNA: TGCAGCGTTCGGAGGACTAGCCAATACGAGCAGTACTTC

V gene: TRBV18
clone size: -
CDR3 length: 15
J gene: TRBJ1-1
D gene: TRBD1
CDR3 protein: CASSPQGAANTEAFF
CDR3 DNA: TGTGCCAGCTCACCGCAGGGGGCTGCGAACACTGAAGCTTTCTTT

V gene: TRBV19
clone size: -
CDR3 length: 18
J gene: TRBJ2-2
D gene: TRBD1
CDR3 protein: CASSIRAPGQGNPGELFF
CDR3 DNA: TGTGCCAGTAGTATAAGAGCCCCGGGACAGGGTAATCCCGGGGAGCTGTTTTTT

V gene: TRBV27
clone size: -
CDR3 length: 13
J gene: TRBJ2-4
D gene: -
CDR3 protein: CASSFDSKNIQYF
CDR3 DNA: TGTGCCAGCAGTTTTGACAGCAAAAACATTCAGTACTTC

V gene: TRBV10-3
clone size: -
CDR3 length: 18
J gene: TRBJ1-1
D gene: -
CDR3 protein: CAISDSEDGSIMNTEAFF
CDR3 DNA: TGTGCCATCAGTGACAGCGAGGACGGATCAATCATGAACACTGAAGCTTTCTTT

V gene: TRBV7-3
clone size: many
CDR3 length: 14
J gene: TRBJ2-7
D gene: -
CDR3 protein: CASSPGDNPYEQYF
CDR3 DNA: TGTGCCAGCAGCCCAGGGGACAACCCCTACGAGCAGTACTTC

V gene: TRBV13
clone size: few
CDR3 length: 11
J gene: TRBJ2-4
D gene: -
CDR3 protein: CASAQGDIQYF
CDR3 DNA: TGTGCCAGCGCACAGGGTGACATTCAGTACTTC

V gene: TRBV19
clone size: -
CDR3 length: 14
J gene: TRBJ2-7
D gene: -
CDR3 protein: CASSISGVRGEQYF
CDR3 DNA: TGTGCCAGTAGTATTTCGGGGGTTCGCGGCGAGCAGTACTTC

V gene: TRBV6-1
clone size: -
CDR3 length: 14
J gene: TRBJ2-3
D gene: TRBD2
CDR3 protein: CASNSGGAADTQYF
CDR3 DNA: TGTGCCAGCAATAGCGGGGGAGCCGCAGATACGCAGTATTTT

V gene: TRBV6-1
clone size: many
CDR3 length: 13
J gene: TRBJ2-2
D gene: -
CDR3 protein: CASREQHTGELFF
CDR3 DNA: TGTGCCAGCAGGGAACAGCACACCGGGGAGCTGTTTTTT

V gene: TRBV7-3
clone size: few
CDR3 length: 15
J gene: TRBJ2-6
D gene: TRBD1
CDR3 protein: CASSPGGSGANVLTF
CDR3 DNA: TGTGCCAGCAGCCCAGGGGGCTCCGGGGCCAACGTCCTGACTTTC

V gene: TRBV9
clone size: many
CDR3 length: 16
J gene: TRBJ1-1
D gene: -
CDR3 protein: CASSDEQVFGNTEAFF
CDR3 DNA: TGTGCCAGCAGCGACGAACAGGTTTTCGGGAACACTGAAGCTTTCTTT

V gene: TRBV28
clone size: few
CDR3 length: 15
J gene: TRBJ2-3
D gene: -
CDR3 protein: CASSLGTGLTDTQYF
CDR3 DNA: TGTGCCAGCAGTTTAGGGACGGGCCTCACAGATACGCAGTATTTT

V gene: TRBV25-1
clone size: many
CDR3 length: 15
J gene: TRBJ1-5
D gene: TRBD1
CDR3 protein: CASPGNRGHDQPQHF
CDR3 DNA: TGTGCCAGCCCTGGTAACAGGGGGCACGATCAGCCCCAGCATTTT

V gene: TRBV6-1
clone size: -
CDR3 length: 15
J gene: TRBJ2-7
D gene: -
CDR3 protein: CASSQASGTGYEQYF
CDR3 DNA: TGTGCCAGCAGCCAGGCCTCGGGGACGGGATACGAGCAGTACTTC

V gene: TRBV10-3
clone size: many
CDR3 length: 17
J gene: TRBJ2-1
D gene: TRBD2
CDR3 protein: CAIRGKGTSGGLNEQFF
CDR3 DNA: TGTGCCATCAGGGGGAAAGGGACTAGCGGGGGCCTCAATGAGCAGTTCTTC

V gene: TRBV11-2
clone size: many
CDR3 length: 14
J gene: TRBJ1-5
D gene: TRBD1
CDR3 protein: CASRGTGVNQPQHF
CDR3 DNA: TGTGCCAGCAGAGGGACAGGGGTCAATCAGCCCCAGCATTTT

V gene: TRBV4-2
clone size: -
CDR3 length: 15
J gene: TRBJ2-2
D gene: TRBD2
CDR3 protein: CASWTSGDDTGKLFF
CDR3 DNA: TGTGCCAGTTGGACTAGCGGGGACGACACCGGGAAGCTGTTTTTT

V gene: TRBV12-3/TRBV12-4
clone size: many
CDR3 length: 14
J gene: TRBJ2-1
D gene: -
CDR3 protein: CASTQQGGVNEQFF
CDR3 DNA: TGTGCCAGCACCCAACAGGGGGGGGTCAATGAGCAGTTCTTC

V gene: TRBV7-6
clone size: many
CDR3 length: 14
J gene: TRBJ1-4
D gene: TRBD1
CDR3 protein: CASSQDRDNEKLFF
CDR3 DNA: TGTGCCAGCAGCCAGGACAGGGATAATGAAAAACTGTTTTTT

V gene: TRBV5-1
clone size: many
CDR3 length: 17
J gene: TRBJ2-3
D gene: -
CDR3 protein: CASSGHSILTSTDTQYF
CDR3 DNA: TGCGCCAGCAGCGGACATAGCATACTAACTAGCACAGATACGCAGTATTTT

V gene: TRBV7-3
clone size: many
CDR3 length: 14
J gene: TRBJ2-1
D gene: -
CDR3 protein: CASSPRGGSNEQFF
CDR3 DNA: TGTGCCAGCAGCCCGAGGGGGGGGAGCAATGAGCAGTTCTTC

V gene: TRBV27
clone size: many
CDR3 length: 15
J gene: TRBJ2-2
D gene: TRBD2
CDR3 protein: CASSRTSGGAGELFF
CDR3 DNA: TGTGCCAGCAGCCGGACTAGCGGGGGGGCCGGGGAGCTGTTTTTT

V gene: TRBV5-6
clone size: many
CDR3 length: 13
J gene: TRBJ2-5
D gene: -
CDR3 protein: CASSFGRAKTQYF
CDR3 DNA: TGTGCCAGCAGCTTCGGACGGGCAAAGACCCAGTACTTC

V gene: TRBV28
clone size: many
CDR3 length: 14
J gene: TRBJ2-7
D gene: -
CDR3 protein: CASSFRARSYEQYF
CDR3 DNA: TGTGCCAGCAGTTTCAGGGCCAGATCCTACGAGCAGTACTTC

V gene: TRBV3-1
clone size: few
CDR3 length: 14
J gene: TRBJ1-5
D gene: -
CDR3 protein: CASSQGHHLEPQHF
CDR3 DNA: TGTGCCAGCAGCCAAGGACACCATCTTGAGCCCCAGCATTTT

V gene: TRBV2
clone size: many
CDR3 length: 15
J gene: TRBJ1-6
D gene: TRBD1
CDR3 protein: CASRGQGVRGSPLHF
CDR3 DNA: TGTGCCAGCAGGGGGCAGGGGGTTAGGGGTTCACCCCTCCACTTT

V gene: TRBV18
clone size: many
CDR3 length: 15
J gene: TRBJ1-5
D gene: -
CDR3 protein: CASSPRMDRYQPQHF
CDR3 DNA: TGTGCCAGCTCACCCCGGATGGACAGATATCAGCCCCAGCATTTT

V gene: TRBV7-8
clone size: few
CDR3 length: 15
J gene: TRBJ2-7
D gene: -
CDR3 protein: CASSLELLVSYEQYF
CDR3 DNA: TGTGCCAGCAGCTTAGAGCTTCTAGTGTCCTACGAGCAGTACTTC

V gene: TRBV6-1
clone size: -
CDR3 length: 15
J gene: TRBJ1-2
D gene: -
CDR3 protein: CASSELFGVGYGYTF
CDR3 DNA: TGTGCCAGCAGTGAACTTTTTGGGGTGGGCTATGGCTACACCTTC

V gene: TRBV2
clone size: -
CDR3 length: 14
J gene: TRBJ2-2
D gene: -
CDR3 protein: CASRLDRGPGELFF
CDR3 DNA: TGTGCCAGCAGACTCGATAGGGGTCCCGGGGAGCTGTTTTTT

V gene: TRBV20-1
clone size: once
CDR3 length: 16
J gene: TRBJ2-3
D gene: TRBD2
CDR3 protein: CSARVLLAKDTDTQYF
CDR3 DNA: TGCAGTGCTAGAGTTTTACTAGCGAAAGACACAGATACGCAGTATTTT

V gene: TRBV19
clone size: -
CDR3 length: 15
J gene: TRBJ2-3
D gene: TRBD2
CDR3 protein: CASSIEAGVTDTQYF
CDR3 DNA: TGTGCCAGTAGTATAGAGGCGGGGGTCACAGATACGCAGTATTTT